A selection of T cell receptor beta chains follows, all from one sample in a study of cytomegalovirus exposure and HLA in healthy donors. Clones were read by immunoSEQ multiplex PCR, and TCRdb kept only the in-frame ones, dropping some. The sample yields roughly 160,000 clones, about four fifths seen once. Sequencing was carried out using PBMCs. The receptors were sampled from a woman between 25 and 40 years old in good health and CMV-seropositive. CDR3s leave out the opening cysteine and the closing phenylalanine or tryptophan. The order of the fields is clone size, V gene, CDR3 length, CDR3 protein. Some rows have no size entry. The others give once, few or many, or a class for an expanded clone.

- TRBV4-1 14 ASSQDQEARGNTIY
- TRBV4-2 14 ASSQGRAGAGDTQY
- TRBV4-2 13 ASSQGEQGLNEQF
- TRBV7-3 18 ASSLTPGGSGGPSTDTQY
- TRBV7-7 13 ASSLGGDSGNTIY
- TRBV7-2 13 ASSSRTGRVTEAF
- TRBV4-3 14 ASSQALSGGLHTQY
- TRBV4-1 10 ASNHRDEKLF
- TRBV4-3 12 ASSQLAGSDTQY
- TRBV7-2 9 ASSRGGEQF
- TRBV4-3 13 ASSQDKDRDQPQH
- TRBV7-2 12 ASSLGGIATEAF
few TRBV6-5 13 ASSYIAGITDTQY
- TRBV5-4 13 ASSAYSGGEEKLF
- TRBV27 14 ASTDEGGVSGTEAF
- TRBV25-1 16 VPGRDRGRKMPNYGYT
- TRBV25-1 14 ASSEFGQVHYNEQF